This is a list of T cell receptor beta chains from one sample in a study of response to subunit inactivated influenza vaccine. TCRdb analysed the RT-PCR reads with MiXCR anew, one entry per CDR3 protein. Here the sample spans 400,000 to 550,000 distinct CDR3 sequences, 25% being singletons. Material: CD4+ T cells sorted from PBMCs, obtained roughly 5 days after vaccination. These receptors were taken from a man aged 50 to 59 who received an inactivated influenza vaccine. Both conserved end residues are part of each CDR3. D genes are given only for firm matches. Rows give clone size only sometimes, using once, few, many, or a class for an expanded clone.

D: TRBD2
size: -
J: TRBJ2-1
V: TRBV20-1
DNA: TGCAGTGCTGCTCGACTAGCGGGAGACTACAATGAGCAGTTCTTC
CDR3: CSAARLAGDYNEQFF

D: -
size: -
J: TRBJ2-7
V: TRBV10-3
DNA: TGTGCCATCAGCGGACAGTCAGGGGTCGAGCAGTACTTC
CDR3: CAISGQSGVEQYF

D: TRBD1
size: -
J: TRBJ2-1
V: TRBV5-4
DNA: TGTGCCAGCAGCCTCCGGGACAGGGAACGGAATGAGCAGTTCTTC
CDR3: CASSLRDRERNEQFF

D: TRBD2
size: -
J: TRBJ2-1
V: TRBV4-2
DNA: TGTGCCAGCAGCCAAGATAGCGGGGGGGTGGGTGAGCAGTTCTTC
CDR3: CASSQDSGGVGEQFF

D: TRBD2
size: few
J: TRBJ2-3
V: TRBV5-1
DNA: TGCGCCAGCAGCTTGAGGCCTAGCGGGCGAAGCACAGATACGCAGTATTTT
CDR3: CASSLRPSGRSTDTQYF

D: -
size: -
J: TRBJ2-2
V: TRBV29-1
DNA: TGCAGCGTTGAGGACATAAACACCGGGGAGCTGTTTTTT
CDR3: CSVEDINTGELFF

D: -
size: -
J: TRBJ2-3
V: TRBV4-2
DNA: TGTGCCAGCAGCCAAGCCAGGGGCGAGGAGCAGTATTTT
CDR3: CASSQARGEEQYF

D: -
size: -
J: TRBJ2-7
V: TRBV28
DNA: TGTGCCAGCAGTTTTTTTGGGCAGAGGTACGAGCAGTACTTC
CDR3: CASSFFGQRYEQYF

D: -
size: many
J: TRBJ2-7
V: TRBV29-1
DNA: TGCAGCGTCGTGCAGGGGTCCACGATCAACGAGCAGTACTTC
CDR3: CSVVQGSTINEQYF

D: -
size: -
J: TRBJ2-6
V: TRBV11-2
DNA: TGTGCCAGCAGCCGTCCGGGGGCTGGGGCCAACGTCCTGACTTTC
CDR3: CASSRPGAGANVLTF

D: -
size: few
J: TRBJ2-2
V: TRBV28
DNA: TGTGCCAGCGGGGACTTGAACACCGGGGAGCTGTTTTTT
CDR3: CASGDLNTGELFF

D: -
size: many
J: TRBJ2-5
V: TRBV7-2
DNA: TGTGCCAGCAGCTTGGGGGCCCAAGAGACCCAGTACTTC
CDR3: CASSLGAQETQYF

D: -
size: few
J: TRBJ2-3
V: TRBV11-2
DNA: TGTGCCAGCAGTCCCGGGACGGCGTACACAGATACGCAGTATTTT
CDR3: CASSPGTAYTDTQYF

D: TRBD1
size: -
J: TRBJ2-6
V: TRBV4-2
DNA: TGTGCCAGCAGCCAGGAGGACAGGGGGCTAGGGGCCAACGTCCTGACTTTC
CDR3: CASSQEDRGLGANVLTF

D: -
size: -
J: TRBJ1-1
V: TRBV12-3/TRBV12-4
DNA: TGTGCCATAACCAGAAGTGGTGAAGCTTTCTTT
CDR3: CAITRSGEAFF

D: TRBD2
size: few
J: TRBJ2-2
V: TRBV10-3
DNA: TGTGCCATCAGTGAATCTAGCGGGAGGGCGAACACCGGGGAGCTGTTTTTT
CDR3: CAISESSGRANTGELFF

D: -
size: -
J: TRBJ2-3
V: TRBV5-1
DNA: TGCGCCAGCAGCTTGGGGCCAGGGCATCAAGATACGCAGTATTTT
CDR3: CASSLGPGHQDTQYF

D: -
size: few
J: TRBJ2-7
V: TRBV15
DNA: TGTGCCACCAGCATAAGACAGGAAGGCGAGCAGTACTTC
CDR3: CATSIRQEGEQYF

D: TRBD2
size: -
J: TRBJ2-2
V: TRBV7-2
DNA: TGTGCCAGCAGCCTACTAGCGGGAGCTTTTACCGGGGAGCTGTTTTTT
CDR3: CASSLLAGAFTGELFF

D: -
size: many
J: TRBJ1-2
V: TRBV5-1
DNA: TGCGCCAGCAGCTTGTTATCCAGCACCTATGGCTACACCTTC
CDR3: CASSLLSSTYGYTF